The entry that follows covers one T cell receptor (beta chain) sequence. Its antigen is not identified. This specimen belongs to a study of T-cell reconstitution after alpha-beta-depleted transplantation in children. Notes on the study in general: After transplant, high TCRbeta diversity at day 60 in some patients arose from surviving recipient T cells and thymic progenitors. The main origin of T-cell counts and diversity one year after transplant was newly produced T cells.

The germline gives CDR1 LGHDT, CDR2 YNNKEL (reference sequence). V was cut by 4 bases and J by 3 bases, with 21 bases left in between. This CDR3 has 17 residues. The authors prepared the TCRbeta library with unique molecular identifiers. TCRdb passed the PCR reads through MiXCR, listing each CDR3 protein once. The sample carries around 960,000 distinct CDR3 sequences, around 30% recorded once. This sequence joins TRBV3-1 and TRBJ1-2, with D perhaps matching TRBD1 (6 bases). Sequencing was performed on PBMCs, mostly from graft donor cells, taken 360 days after TCRalphabeta/CD19-depleted stem cell transplant. This sequence originates from a boy younger than two who had a stem cell transplant for SCID, so the T cells may come from the graft donor. The CDR3 reads CASSLGQPGGVDYGYTF. The CDR3 DNA reads TGTGCCAGCAGCCTCGGACAGCCCGGCGGGGTAGACTATGGCTACACCTTC. The full variable domain, completed using reference TRBV3-1 and TRBJ1-2, is DTAVSQTPKYLVTQMGNDKSIKCEQNLGHDTMYWYKQDSKKFLKIMFSYNNKELIINETVPNRFSPKSPDKAHLNLHINSLELGDSAVYFCASSLGQPGGVDYGYTFGSGTRLTVV.